Listed here are 5 T cell receptor beta chains from one sample, sequenced in a study of blood T cell repertoires in COVID-19. Assay used: immunoSEQ multiplex PCR; TCRdb lists only in-frame clones, some missing. The sample has some 120,000 clones, roughly 80% seen once. The material sequenced was peripheral blood. The receptors derive from a man aged 25 to 40 with acute or convalescent COVID-19.

The chain recombines TRBV27 with TRBJ2-2; weak D call: TRBD1 (5 bases). V dropped 10 bases and J dropped 0 bases, with 15 bases sitting between them. Per germline, CDR1 MNHEY and CDR2 SMNVEV (reference sequence). This CDR3 region has 15 residues. CDR3 DNA sequence: TGTGCCACCCGCATGGACATTTCGAACACCGGGGAGCTGTTTTTT. Its protein is CATRMDISNTGELFF.

V is TRBV4-3 and J is TRBJ2-7, with D possibly being TRBD1 (6 bases). Germline V gives CDR1 LGHNA, CDR2 YSLEER. V lost 0 bases to trimming and J lost 12 bases, with 18 bases between them. CDR3 length: 14 residues. The CDR3 loop is CASSQDKGTQPRYF. The CDR3 nucleotides are TGCGCCAGCAGCCAAGATAAGGGGACACAGCCTAGGTACTTC.

V and J are TRBV6-2 or TRBV6-3 and TRBJ2-1, with TRBD2 matching 7 bases. The V and J ends lost 2 bases and 8 bases, in that order; junction bases with no gene match: 6. Germline CDR1 and CDR2: MNHEY and SVGEGT. The CDR3 totals 14 residues. The CDR3 region is CASSYGREWDEQFF. The DNA for the CDR3 is TGTGCCAGCAGTTACGGGCGGGAGTGGGATGAGCAGTTCTTC.

The chain joins TRBV27 to TRBJ2-2; tentative D call: TRBD2 (6 bases). The CDR3 is 14 amino acids. Trimming left V 3 bases short and J 6 bases short, with 11 bases between. Germline lookup yields CDR1 MNHEY and CDR2 SMNVEV (reference sequence). The DNA of the CDR3 is TGTGCCAGCAGTTTCTGGGGGGTAGCCGGGGAGCTGTTTTTT. Translation gives CASSFWGVAGELFF.

The rearrangement uses TRBV4-2 and TRBJ2-7; 12 bases match TRBD2. The length of the CDR3 is 15 residues. The ends lost 4 bases at V and 3 bases at J; junction bases unmatched: 4. From germline, CDR1 is LGHNA and CDR2 YNFKEQ. The CDR3 protein is CASSLTTSGGYEQYF. In DNA form, the CDR3 reads TGTGCCAGCAGCCTCACGACTAGCGGGGGCTACGAGCAGTACTTC.